This T cell receptor (beta chain) was sequenced for a study of shared clonotypes between healthy human individuals (dated by TCRdb to 2018 to 2020). General notes on the study: The cohort comprised a couple of women and three men aged 18 to 49 years. To estimate repertoire size and how much clonotypes are shared between individuals, the study performed deep sequencing of blood TCR repertoires from a few healthy adults. Different laboratories and diverse techniques were used to prepare libraries and sequence TCR repertoires, to increase sequencing depth and limit assay-specific biases. Each donor's leukapheresis produced roughly between about 0.85 and 10 billion PBMCs. What the work shows at the level of the full study, not this receptor alone: Based on pairwise subsampling, the degree of clonotype sharing among donors was expected to be affected by sequencing depth. Only blood was sampled, and tissue TCR repertoires likely differ from those in blood. The small number of donors limited the genetic and exposure-history diversity represented.

The germline V gene provides CDR1 ENHRY and CDR2 SYGVKD. The CDR3 sequence holds 15 residues, the cysteine and phenylalanine included. The retained sequence is limited to the CDR3, 45 bases, with the frame set at the first base. A distance of 15 bases separates the germline ends of V and J, which lose 4 bases and 5 bases respectively. Using the deep immunoSEQ assay, TCR CDR3 regions were amplified from genomic DNA by multiplex PCR. Extracted genomic DNA from each cell subset was spread evenly across all wells of several immunoSEQ 96-well plates, with each plate serving as a replicate. For unsorted PBMC, approximately 0.3 ug of genomic DNA, equivalent to roughly 30,000 T cell genomes, went into each replicate PCR. Genomic DNA from unsorted PBMC was sequenced over ten immunoSEQ deep assay plates. Purified libraries were quantified with a Qubit 3.0 fluorometer, sized on a Bioanalyzer 2100, and re-quantified with the KAPA Library Quantification kit. A separate single-read 150-cycle Illumina NextSeq 550 flow cell was used to sequence each immunoSEQ 96-well plate. The source study handled its data this way. Because only junctional sequences without quality scores were contained in the immunoSEQ output, filtering matching that applied to full-length reads could not be performed. Sequences were annotated with PyIR, a Python wrapper for IgBLAST v1.9, and V/J genes and CDR3 were assigned using IMGT germline references. Reads with weak V/J assignments (E-value above 1e-6), missing CDR3, stop codons, out-of-frame junctions, or ambiguous translated residues were removed. A V3J clonotype was defined by an identical inferred V gene, J gene, and CDR3 amino acid sequence. Percentage overlap between repertoires was calculated by dividing the number of shared unique clonotypes by the size of the smaller repertoire. Richness of each repertoire was evaluated using RTK rarefaction, the Chao1 estimator, and Recon v2.1 estimates of unobserved clonotypes. TCRdb took over this immuneACCESS table, retaining in-frame rearrangements with V and J assigned. Such tables are incomplete; in checked studies, under half of the missing clones stem from an unresolved V gene, and the remainder is unexplained. V, J and clone size are those of that table, while D and trimming were read from the DNA. The sample yields 450,000 to 500,000 clones; 81% were counted once. The ten largest clonotypes hold about 13% of the sample.

A note on this clone: The antigen it recognizes is unknown. No base quality information exists; no much larger clone differs at one position.

Healthy HIV-negative adults with no recently reported acute infections or vaccinations were included as donors. Only Caucasian adults living in Nashville, Tennessee, USA were represented among the donors. In the unsorted samples, 70 million to 90 million PBMCs were counted, and genomic DNA was extracted using the QIAamp DNA Blood Mini kit. Blood was collected by leukapheresis, and PBMCs were isolated by Ficoll-Histopaque density gradient centrifugation and then cryopreserved in liquid nitrogen vapor phase. Sequencing input: PBMCs. This sequence uses TRBV10-3 and TRBJ2-1; the D gene lacks a confident call. The TCR comes from a woman aged 35 to 49 in good health. Some clones in this sample may be carry-over from other donors' samples. The sequence in DNA is TGTGCCATCAGTGGTGGGGATGGAGCCCACAATGAGCAGTTCTTC. This sequence encodes CAISGGDGAHNEQFF.